This TCR beta chain came from a study of blood T cell repertoires in COVID-19. Study as a whole: The cDNA or gDNA used as material had been derived from T cells, B-cell-depleted T cells, or PBMCs.

Contact with a PCR-confirmed or clinician-diagnosed COVID-19 case occurred within 2 weeks of entry. Here immunoSEQ multiplex PCR was the method, and the copy in TCRdb shows in-frame clones only, minus some. The sample holds fewer than 350,000 clones, 85% seen once. CDR1 and CDR2 (germline): LGHDT, YNNKEL (reference sequence). This CDR3 spans 14 amino acids. Trimming left V 3 bases short and J 5 bases short, with 11 bases between. Sequencing was done on a sample of PBMCs or T cells enriched from blood (not recorded which). This sequence was found in a woman aged 25-40 years who had been exposed to COVID-19. The chain employs TRBV3-1 (or the pseudogene TRBV3-2) and TRBJ2-1, with D tentatively TRBD2 (6 bases). The chain's CDR3 is CASSHGGADNEQFF. The CDR3 bases are TGTGCCAGCAGCCACGGCGGGGCAGACAATGAGCAGTTCTTC.